The sample holds a few counts of the clone carrying this T cell receptor (beta chain). Its specificity is unknown. The sample originates from a study of identical twins. The CDR3 sequence is 16 residues long. The V and J ends lost 4 bases and 4 bases, in that order; junction bases with no gene match: 10. Germline-derived CDR1 and CDR2 are SGHAT and FQNNGV. Whole-study results and caveats: In beta out-of-frame sequences, the excess sharing between twins was weaker. Whereas memory repertoires showed no such difference, abundant cord blood beta clonotypes carried fewer insertions.

TCRdb reprocessed the 5' RACE reads with MiXCR, giving one entry per CDR3 protein. The sample has some 1,600,000 distinct CDR3 sequences; less than 35% are singletons. The origin of this receptor is a newborn girl in good health. Sequencing used cord blood. The chain couples TRBV11-2 to TRBJ2-7; 10 positions agree with TRBD2. CDR3 sequence (DNA): TGTGCCAGCAGCTCAGTAGCGGGGGGCAAGTGGTACGAGCAGTACTTC. Its protein product is CASSSVAGGKWYEQYF.